This TCR beta chain was sequenced during a study of CD8 T cells in Susac syndrome. Study background: Clinically active disease was present in six of the sequenced Susac syndrome patients. Eight or nine of these patients were in remission. Findings and caveats of the study: Clonal expansion was not observed in the Susac syndrome CD4+ T cell repertoires.

In regard to this clonotype: Its antigen remains unidentified.

The ends were cut back, 5 bases at V and 1 base at J, with 15 bases in the middle. There are 14 residues in the CDR3. Per the germline V gene, CDR1 is GTSNPN and CDR2 is SVGIG (reference sequence). An amount of RNA that ranged from about 0.45 to 1 ug was reverse transcribed with random hexamers. immunoSEQ multiplex PCR amplified TCR beta CDR3 across 54 Vbeta, 13 Jbeta. One entry per CDR3 protein results from TCRdb running MiXCR on the immunoSEQ multiplex PCR reads. The table records about 240,000 distinct CDR3 sequences, almost 97% of them present only once. TEMRA cells were FACS-enriched, unlike CD8+ and CD4+ T cells, which were negatively isolated.

The source material was CD4+ T cells from PBMCs. The source is a human donor with Susac syndrome. The genes are TRBV30 and TRBJ2-7, with a weak D call TRBD2 (6 bases). The CDR3 DNA reads TGTGCCTGGTGTAACGGGGGAGAGTCCTACGAGCAGTACTTC. Translating gives CAWCNGGESYEQYF.